This is a list of T cell receptor beta chains from one sample in a study of Ad26.COV2.S vaccination and SARS-CoV-2 variants. The repertoire was sequenced with immunoSEQ multiplex PCR; TCRdb's copy has only in-frame clones and lacks some. The sample has hundreds of thousands of clones, around 90% seen once; the top ten hold around 1.4%. Material: peripheral blood, obtained in a trial of Ad26.COV2.S vaccine versus placebo. Source of these receptors: a person aged 18-60 years who received the Ad26.COV2.S COVID-19 vaccine or a placebo. Each CDR3 is given without its conserved first and last residue. Part of the rows lack a size; the others show once, few, many or a class for expanded clones.

CDR3aa: ASSLWDQNYEQY
abundance: .
v_gene: TRBV7-8
j_gene: TRBJ2-7

CDR3aa: AWSLAGRDYGYT
abundance: .
v_gene: TRBV30
j_gene: TRBJ1-2

CDR3aa: ASSWAGTDTQY
abundance: once
v_gene: TRBV7-2
j_gene: TRBJ2-3

CDR3aa: ASSQGGTGFY
abundance: .
v_gene: TRBV4-2
j_gene: TRBJ2-7

CDR3aa: ASSLGGLAYGYT
abundance: .
v_gene: TRBV5-8
j_gene: TRBJ1-2

CDR3aa: ASSFSSTYGYT
abundance: .
v_gene: TRBV7-2
j_gene: TRBJ1-2

CDR3aa: ASSYLSDGEQY
abundance: .
v_gene: TRBV6-5
j_gene: TRBJ2-7

CDR3aa: ALAENTEAF
abundance: .
v_gene: TRBV30
j_gene: TRBJ1-1

CDR3aa: ASSEAWGGRPYEQY
abundance: .
v_gene: TRBV2
j_gene: TRBJ2-7

CDR3aa: ASSQEVGQVYGYT
abundance: .
v_gene: TRBV4-3
j_gene: TRBJ1-2

CDR3aa: ASSRQGDTQPQH
abundance: .
v_gene: TRBV6-2/TRBV6-3
j_gene: TRBJ1-5

CDR3aa: ASSPRWVWNQPQH
abundance: .
v_gene: TRBV6-5
j_gene: TRBJ1-5

CDR3aa: ASSGPGQRNSPLH
abundance: .
v_gene: TRBV9
j_gene: TRBJ1-6

CDR3aa: ASRTSSGNTIY
abundance: .
v_gene: TRBV5-1
j_gene: TRBJ1-3

CDR3aa: ASSLGLGLGKNEQF
abundance: .
v_gene: TRBV7-9
j_gene: TRBJ2-1

CDR3aa: ASGLVLEGGFSGANVLT
abundance: once
v_gene: TRBV12-5
j_gene: TRBJ2-6

CDR3aa: ASSGTVAYEQY
abundance: .
v_gene: TRBV19
j_gene: TRBJ2-7

CDR3aa: ASMTGSSNEQF
abundance: .
v_gene: TRBV6-5
j_gene: TRBJ2-1

CDR3aa: ASSLGPSYEQY
abundance: few
v_gene: TRBV11-3
j_gene: TRBJ2-7

CDR3aa: ASSDSVGVSNEQF
abundance: once
v_gene: TRBV6-4
j_gene: TRBJ2-1

CDR3aa: ASSGALGETQY
abundance: .
v_gene: TRBV7-3
j_gene: TRBJ2-5

CDR3aa: ASSPGRGSYEQY
abundance: .
v_gene: TRBV18
j_gene: TRBJ2-7

CDR3aa: ASSYSTGHSYEQY
abundance: .
v_gene: TRBV6-2/TRBV6-3
j_gene: TRBJ2-7

CDR3aa: ASSLGTGGTEAF
abundance: .
v_gene: TRBV5-1
j_gene: TRBJ1-1

CDR3aa: ASSEGRGEKLF
abundance: .
v_gene: TRBV6-1
j_gene: TRBJ1-4

CDR3aa: ASSPSRGGLATYYEQY
abundance: .
v_gene: TRBV2
j_gene: TRBJ2-7

CDR3aa: ASSLGLAGYASSGANVLT
abundance: .
v_gene: TRBV4-3
j_gene: TRBJ2-6

CDR3aa: ASSLLAGPYNEQF
abundance: .
v_gene: TRBV11-2
j_gene: TRBJ2-1

CDR3aa: ASSLTSGERDTQY
abundance: .
v_gene: TRBV7-9
j_gene: TRBJ2-3

CDR3aa: ASSHRSYGYT
abundance: .
v_gene: TRBV14
j_gene: TRBJ1-2

CDR3aa: ASSLLEEQF
abundance: .
v_gene: TRBV11-2
j_gene: TRBJ2-1

CDR3aa: ASSLGASGGSEQF
abundance: .
v_gene: TRBV7-3
j_gene: TRBJ2-1

CDR3aa: ASSDIYRGDYGYT
abundance: .
v_gene: TRBV6-1
j_gene: TRBJ1-2

CDR3aa: ASSQDHQETQY
abundance: once
v_gene: TRBV3-1/TRBV3-2
j_gene: TRBJ2-5

CDR3aa: ASSQVSATQY
abundance: .
v_gene: TRBV3-1/TRBV3-2
j_gene: TRBJ2-3

CDR3aa: AWSLSFGDQPQH
abundance: .
v_gene: TRBV30
j_gene: TRBJ1-5

CDR3aa: ASSPGTGMNQPQH
abundance: .
v_gene: TRBV18
j_gene: TRBJ1-5

CDR3aa: ASSPRGGNNEQF
abundance: .
v_gene: TRBV7-3
j_gene: TRBJ2-1

CDR3aa: ASSLISGSRNIQY
abundance: .
v_gene: TRBV5-6
j_gene: TRBJ2-4

CDR3aa: ASSPSGLAYEQY
abundance: .
v_gene: TRBV18
j_gene: TRBJ2-7

CDR3aa: ASSLSPGNTEAF
abundance: .
v_gene: TRBV7-3
j_gene: TRBJ1-1

CDR3aa: ASSEIGGTEAF
abundance: .
v_gene: TRBV25-1
j_gene: TRBJ1-1

CDR3aa: ASSLETSGGIQYNEQF
abundance: .
v_gene: TRBV5-5
j_gene: TRBJ2-1

CDR3aa: ATSDGGRYNEQF
abundance: .
v_gene: TRBV24-1
j_gene: TRBJ2-1

CDR3aa: ASKPYGRFNEKLF
abundance: .
v_gene: TRBV6-5
j_gene: TRBJ1-4

CDR3aa: AWSVGRRGTDTQY
abundance: .
v_gene: TRBV30
j_gene: TRBJ2-3

CDR3aa: ASLRGANEKLF
abundance: .
v_gene: TRBV2
j_gene: TRBJ1-4

CDR3aa: ATRGQATYEQY
abundance: .
v_gene: TRBV15
j_gene: TRBJ2-7

CDR3aa: ASSSEGTREAF
abundance: .
v_gene: TRBV7-9
j_gene: TRBJ1-1

CDR3aa: ASSPPGGRGDEQY
abundance: few
v_gene: TRBV27
j_gene: TRBJ2-7

CDR3aa: ASSVTWPVGQPKGNEQF
abundance: once
v_gene: TRBV5-1
j_gene: TRBJ2-1

CDR3aa: ASSWGLAGEGTDTQY
abundance: .
v_gene: TRBV5-6
j_gene: TRBJ2-3

CDR3aa: ASSLSPLRGYEQY
abundance: few
v_gene: TRBV5-6
j_gene: TRBJ2-7

CDR3aa: ATSGTSSGANVLT
abundance: .
v_gene: TRBV24-1
j_gene: TRBJ2-6